Presented here are 23 T cell receptor beta chains from one specimen sequenced in a study of blood T cells in healthy people across ages. Alongside a J-beta primer mix, a sample-barcoded 5' primer served in a second PCR lasting about 7 to 11 cycles. TCRdb reprocessed the 5' RACE reads with MiXCR, giving one entry per CDR3 protein. Among 850,000 to 1,300,000 distinct CDR3 sequences listed, under 55% were seen once. The sequencing sample was made of blood. All receptors derive from a woman aged 55-75 years in good health.

This chain connects TRBV10-3 to TRBJ1-1; 7 positions match TRBD1. The germline CDR1 and CDR2 sequences are ENHRY and SYGVKD. Trimming cost V 7 bases and J 9 bases; bases outside gene matches: 5. The CDR3 spans 11 residues. This CDR3 is CAINDRDQAFF. DNA of the CDR3: TGTGCCATCAACGACAGGGATCAAGCTTTCTTT.

V and J are TRBV20-1 and TRBJ2-1; weak D call: TRBD1 (6 bases). This CDR3 has 15 residues. The germline gives CDR1 DFQATT, CDR2 SNEGSKA (reference sequence). Trimming removed 6 bases at V and 3 bases at J, with 18 bases between. Here the CDR3 reads CSAHWGTSSYNEQFF. For the CDR3, the DNA is TGCAGTGCCCACTGGGGGACATCAAGCTACAATGAGCAGTTCTTC.

This chain connects TRBV2 to TRBJ1-1; tentatively, D is TRBD1 (5 bases). The CDR3 has 15 residues. CDR1 is SNHLY and CDR2 is FYNNEI in the germline V gene. The V end was cut by 0 bases, the J end by 1 base, with 9 bases between. In nucleotides, the CDR3 is TGTGCCAGCAGTGAAGCGCGGGGGAGGAACACTGAAGCTTTCTTT. Translation: CASSEARGRNTEAFF.

The V and J genes are TRBV7-8 and TRBJ2-3; TRBD2 agrees at 12 bases. CDR3 length equals 16 residues. V lost 5 bases and J lost 4; bases outside the gene matches: 7. Germline V gene data show CDR1 as SGHVS and CDR2 as FQNEAQ. The CDR3 coding sequence is TGTGCCAGCAGCCTGCGACTAGCGGGAGACGCAGATACGCAGTATTTT. This translates into CASSLRLAGDADTQYF.

This clonotype was detected once. The CDR3 sequence is CASSDTSGRVYNEQFF. CDR3 nucleotide sequence: TGTGCCAGCAGTGATACTAGCGGGAGGGTTTACAATGAGCAGTTCTTC. The chain combines TRBV25-1 with TRBJ2-1; TRBD2 aligns across 13 bases. CDR1 and CDR2 (germline): MGHDK, SYGVNS. The V segment lost 3 bases and the J segment 4 bases; nucleotides outside the gene matches: 3. The CDR3 is 16 amino acids.

In this sample, this clonotype turned up a few times. The J gene is TRBJ2-3, the V gene TRBV12-3 or TRBV12-4, with 11 bases fitting TRBD1. The CDR3 covers 15 residues. V lost 3 bases and J lost 3; bases outside the gene matches: 2. CDR3 protein: CASSFGDRGTDTQYF. CDR3 bases: TGTGCCAGCAGTTTTGGGGACAGGGGGACAGATACGCAGTATTTT.

Concerning this clonotype: The junction differs from germline at one of its ends, possibly a read error. The chain has TRBV4-1 and TRBJ2-7; D perhaps matches TRBD2 (6 bases). The CDR3 spans 15 residues. CDR1 is MGHRA and CDR2 is YSYEKL in the germline V gene. CDR3 amino acids: CASSQGGGSSYEQYF. In DNA, the CDR3 is TGTGCCAGCAGCCAGGGAGGCGGAAGCTCCTACGAGCAGTACTTC.

The chain joins TRBV20-1 to TRBJ1-5; 7 nucleotides line up with TRBD1. V dropped 1 base and J dropped 10; count of bases not matched to a gene: 7. This CDR3 comprises 13 residues. Germline loops: CDR1 DFQATT, CDR2 SNEGSKA (reference sequence). The DNA for the CDR3 is TGCAGTGCTAGAGCGGGACAGTATTCTCCCCAGCATTTT. It specifies CSARAGQYSPQHF.

Regarding this clonotype: Being one base from a much bigger clone, this may be a read error. The chain joins TRBV6-5 to TRBJ2-7; D gene ambiguous. The CDR3 has 11 amino acids. V was shortened by 0 bases and J by 10 bases, with 7 bases between the two germline ends. Germline CDR1 reads MNHEY; CDR2 reads SVGAGI. The CDR3 sequence is CASSYSSIQYF. The CDR3 bases are TGTGCCAGCAGTTACTCCTCCATCCAGTACTTC.

A single count supports this clonotype. J is TRBJ2-2 and V is TRBV19; D is possibly TRBD2 (6 bases). Per the germline V gene, CDR1 is LNHDA and CDR2 is SQIVND (reference sequence). Trimming shortened V by 6 bases and J by 2 bases, and 10 bases separated the two germline ends. The CDR3 runs to 14 residues. This CDR3 reads CASRPGTNTGELFF. The CDR3 region has the DNA TGTGCCAGTAGGCCCGGGACTAACACCGGGGAGCTGTTTTTT.

This clonotype has a handful of counts. The rearrangement uses TRBV12-3 or TRBV12-4 and TRBJ2-5; 10 bases are a match to TRBD2. The DNA end is a closer match to TRBJ2-7, so the J assignment may be wrong. The CDR3 contains 16 residues. For the CDR3, the DNA is TGTGCCAGCAGTCACCGACTAGCGGGCAACACCTACGAGCAGTACTTC. Translation: CASSHRLAGNTYEQYF.

As for this clonotype: A read error may produce the germline difference seen at one junction end. This chain joins TRBV11-2 and TRBJ2-5, with 9 bases fitting TRBD1. Per the germline V gene, CDR1 is SGHAT and CDR2 is FQNNGV. This CDR3 is 14 amino acids long. The CDR3, as DNA: TGTGCCAACAGCCCGGGACAGGGTCAAGAGACCCAGTACTTC. Its protein product is CANSPGQGQETQYF. The entire variable domain, with the rest obtained from reference TRBV11-2 and TRBJ2-5, is as follows: EAGVAQSPRYKIIEKRQSVAFWCNPISGHATLYWYQQILGQGPKLLIQFQNNGVVDDSQLPKDRFSAERLKGVDSTLKIQPAKLEDSAVYLCANSPGQGQETQYFGPGTRLLVL.

There are a few counts of this clonotype. V is TRBV30 and J is TRBJ2-7, with a tentative D call TRBD2 (6 bases). There are 14 residues in the CDR3. CDR1 is GTSNPN and CDR2 is SVGIG in the germline V gene (reference sequence). V was trimmed by 2 bases and J by 4 bases, leaving 15 bases between them. DNA for the CDR3: TGTGCCTGGAGTCGGGACTCCCCGGGGTACGAGCAGTACTTC. Protein: CAWSRDSPGYEQYF. Full variable domain (rest looked up from reference TRBV30 and TRBJ2-7): SQTIHQWPATLVQPVGSPLSLECTVEGTSNPNLYWYRQAAGRGLQLLFYSVGIGQISSEVPQNLSASRPQDRQFILSSKKLLLSDSGFYLCAWSRDSPGYEQYFGPGTRLTVT.

This clonotype was observed a few times. The chain carries TRBV11-2 and TRBJ1-5, with D maybe TRBD1 (5 bases). Germline-derived CDR1 and CDR2 are SGHAT and FQNNGV. The CDR3 has 15 residues. V shed 2 bases and J shed 4 bases, with 12 bases lying between them. CDR3 sequence: CASSLSSRGNQPQHF. The CDR3 nucleotides read TGTGCCAGCAGCTTATCTTCTAGGGGTAATCAGCCCCAGCATTTT.

This clonotype was detected only a few times. The rearrangement uses TRBV6-5 and TRBJ2-5, with 14 positions matching TRBD2. J lost 4 bases, V lost 4 bases, and 11 bases had no gene match. The CDR3 has 18 residues. Germline V lookup: CDR1 MNHEY, CDR2 SVGAGI. This chain's CDR3 is CASSFDLLGTSGRETQYF. CDR3 sequence (DNA): TGTGCCAGCAGTTTTGACCTTCTGGGGACTAGCGGGAGAGAGACCCAGTACTTC.

This clonotype was counted a few times. The genes are TRBV3-1 and TRBJ1-6; no definite D call. The germline V gene has CDR1 LGHDT and CDR2 YNNKEL (reference sequence). CDR3 length: 14 residues. Trimming removed 0 bases at V and 4 bases at J, with 4 bases between. The CDR3 region is CASSQEVYNSPLHF. DNA for the CDR3: TGTGCCAGCAGCCAAGAGGTGTATAATTCACCCCTCCACTTT.

DNA of the CDR3: TGTGCCAGCAGTAGGGGGGAGAGGGGACCCTACGAGCAGTACTTC. Protein: CASSRGERGPYEQYF. The rearrangement joins TRBV12-3 or TRBV12-4 to TRBJ2-4, with D perhaps matching TRBD1 or TRBD2 (6 bases each). Gene TRBJ2-7 matches the end of the DNA better, so the J call may be wrong. The CDR3 runs 15 residues.

This clonotype was seen more than once but under ten times. The chain recombines TRBV9 with TRBJ1-4, with TRBD1 identical over 7 bases. V trimming: 4 bases; J trimming: 4 bases; junction bases outside the gene matches: 4. The CDR3 runs 14 residues. Germline values: CDR1 SGDLS, CDR2 YYNGEE. The DNA of the CDR3 is TGTGCCAGCAGCCCAGGGGGGGGTAATGAAAAACTGTTTTTT. This gives the protein CASSPGGGNEKLFF.

This clonotype has a handful of counts. This chain connects TRBV6-5 to TRBJ2-2, with D perhaps TRBD1 or TRBD2 (5 bases each). Germline CDR1 reads MNHEY; CDR2 reads SVGAGI. The CDR3 sequence is 15 residues long. V was clipped by 7 bases and J by 0 bases, with 12 bases between them. The CDR3 DNA follows: TGTGCCAGCAAACCGGGACGGACGAACACCGGGGAGCTGTTTTTT. Protein sequence: CASKPGRTNTGELFF.

The chain is built from TRBV7-9 and TRBJ1-1; D is perhaps TRBD1 (6 bases). Between the trimmed V and J ends, which lost 5 bases and 0 bases, there was a span of 10 bases. Looked up from germline, CDR1 is SEHNR and CDR2 is FQNEAQ (reference sequence). The CDR3 is made up of 14 amino acids. CDR3 protein: CASSTQGMNTEAFF. The DNA of the CDR3 is TGTGCCAGCAGCACCCAGGGGATGAACACTGAAGCTTTCTTT.

This clonotype showed up just a few times. V and J are TRBV12-3 or TRBV12-4 and TRBJ2-6, with D possibly being TRBD1 (6 bases). The CDR3 consists of 15 residues. Trimming left V 6 bases short and J 0 bases short, with 9 bases between. The CDR3 here is CASSQTGSGANVLTF. CDR3 sequence (DNA): TGTGCCAGCAGCCAGACAGGCTCTGGGGCCAACGTCCTGACTTTC.

This clonotype was counted at least ten times. This chain connects TRBV9 to TRBJ2-1, with 8 bases lining up with TRBD1. This CDR3 has 16 amino acids. Unmatched junction bases numbered 13, after V lost 3 bases and J lost 8 bases. Germline CDR1 SGDLS, CDR2 YYNGEE. CDR3 region: CASSARGNRGWDEQFF. CDR3 DNA: TGTGCCAGCAGCGCGCGCGGGAACAGGGGGTGGGATGAGCAGTTCTTC.

This sequence joins TRBV5-1 and TRBJ2-3; D tentatively fits TRBD1 or TRBD2 (5 bases each). Germline V CDR1 and CDR2: SGHRS, YFSETQ. There are 15 residues in the CDR3. The germline V and J ends were trimmed by 5 bases and 3 bases, with 16 bases remaining between them. The DNA for the CDR3 is TGCGCCAGCAGAAGGCTAAGGGGAGAGACAGATACGCAGTATTTT. This translates into CASRRLRGETDTQYF. The entire variable domain, with the rest obtained from reference TRBV5-1 and TRBJ2-3, is as follows: KAGVTQTPRYLIKTRGQQVTLSCSPISGHRSVSWYQQTPGQGLQFLFEYFSETQRNKGNFPGRFSGRQFSNSRSEMNVSTLELGDSALYLCASRRLRGETDTQYFGPGTRLTVL.